A single sample gave rise to the 16 T cell receptor beta chains below, sequenced in a study of graft-versus-host responses after intestinal transplantation. These receptors lack a known antigen. Here immunoSEQ multiplex PCR was the method, and the copy in TCRdb shows in-frame clones only, minus some. The data show some 100,000 clones, with 92% seen just once and about 0.062% held by the top ten. The starting material was unstimulated CD8+ T cells sorted from spleen or lymph node cells, obtained before transplant. These receptors originate from a human donor who was the organ donor for an intestinal transplant.

The J gene is TRBJ1-4, the V gene TRBV6-6; D possibly corresponds to TRBD1 (6 bases). V was clipped by 1 base and J by 3 bases, with 9 bases between them. Germline V gene lookup returns CDR1 MNHNY and CDR2 SVGAGI (reference sequence). This CDR3 spans 15 amino acids. This chain's CDR3 is CASSYFRTANEKLFF. The CDR3 nucleotides read TGTGCCAGCAGTTACTTTCGGACAGCTAATGAAAAACTGTTTTTT.

V usage is TRBV29-1 and J usage is TRBJ2-2, with D perhaps TRBD1 (5 bases). The CDR3 consists of 13 residues. V was pared by 5 bases and J by 6 bases, with 13 bases between. In germline, CDR1 is SQVTM, CDR2 ANQGSEA. The CDR3 reads CSVPQGFAGELFF. The CDR3 DNA sequence: TGCAGCGTTCCCCAGGGTTTCGCCGGGGAGCTGTTTTTT.

J is TRBJ2-3 and V is TRBV7-6, with no clear D. Trimming left V 5 bases short and J 2 bases short, with 8 bases between. The CDR3 is 13 amino acids. Germline V CDR1 and CDR2: SGHVS, FNYEAQ. This CDR3 reads CASSPHLTDTQYF. The DNA for the CDR3 is TGTGCCAGCAGCCCACACCTCACAGATACGCAGTATTTT.

The chain employs TRBV27 and TRBJ1-5, with D maybe TRBD1 (5 bases). V lost 6 bases to trimming and J lost 4 bases, with 10 bases between them. The CDR3 loop spans 13 amino acids. Germline CDR1 MNHEY, CDR2 SMNVEV (reference sequence). CDR3 region: CASSQQENQPQHF. CDR3 in DNA: TGTGCCAGCAGCCAACAGGAGAATCAGCCCCAGCATTTT.

The chain is built from TRBV19 and TRBJ2-1; the D is unclear. This CDR3 has 13 residues. Per germline, CDR1 LNHDA and CDR2 SQIVND (reference sequence). V lost 3 bases, J lost 1 base, and 4 bases lay in between. The chain's CDR3 is CASSISSYNEQFF. The CDR3 bases are TGTGCCAGTAGTATTTCATCCTACAATGAGCAGTTCTTC. The full variable domain, completed using reference TRBV19 and TRBJ2-1, is DGGITQSPKYLFRKEGQNVTLSCEQNLNHDAMYWYRQDPGQGLRLIYYSQIVNDFQKGDIAEGYSVSREKKESFPLTVTSAQKNPTAFYLCASSISSYNEQFFGPGTRLTVL.

V gene TRBV7-6 combines with J gene TRBJ2-1; 14 bases are a match to TRBD2. Germline CDR1 reads SGHVS; CDR2 reads FNYEAQ. J lost 12 bases, V lost 5 bases, and 9 bases had no gene match. This CDR3 has 15 amino acids. CDR3 coding DNA: TGTGCCAGCAGCCCGACTAGCGGGGGGGCCGGTGGGCAGTTCTTC. Its protein product is CASSPTSGGAGGQFF.

This chain uses TRBV28 with TRBJ1-3; D gene uncertain. Deletions cut 2 bases from V and 5 bases from J, with 4 bases between. The length of the CDR3 is 12 residues. Germline CDR1 is MDHEN and CDR2 is SYDVKM. The CDR3 loop is CASSLPRNTIYF. CDR3 sequence (DNA): TGTGCCAGCAGTTTACCCAGAAACACCATATATTTT.

This chain connects TRBV7-9 to TRBJ2-7; 10 nucleotides line up with TRBD1. There are 18 residues in the CDR3. The ends lost 3 bases at V and 3 bases at J; junction bases unmatched: 14. CDR1 SEHNR and CDR2 FQNEAQ come from the germline V gene (reference sequence). The CDR3 DNA reads as TGTGCCAGCAGCTTGGGTAGCATTGGACAGGGGGTTTACTACGAGCAGTACTTC. This gives the protein CASSLGSIGQGVYYEQYF.

The chain links TRBV27 to TRBJ2-1; 13 positions match TRBD2. The CDR3 loop spans 14 amino acids. Germline V gene sequence: CDR1 MNHEY, CDR2 SMNVEV (reference sequence). V lost 6 bases, J lost 8 bases, and 4 bases stayed unmatched. For the CDR3, the DNA is TGTGCCAGCAGACTAGCGGGAGGGCCGGATGAGCAGTTCTTC. Translating it yields CASRLAGGPDEQFF.

V gene TRBV28 combines with J gene TRBJ2-1; D is possibly TRBD1 (5 bases). The germline CDR1 and CDR2 sequences are MDHEN and SYDVKM. V lost 6 bases and J lost 0, with 18 bases in between. This CDR3 is 17 amino acids long. The CDR3 DNA reads TGTGCCAGCAGCCCCTTTGGGGCTCAGCTCTCCTACAATGAGCAGTTCTTC. This translates into CASSPFGAQLSYNEQFF. Full variable domain (outside the CDR3, taken from reference TRBV28 and TRBJ2-1): DVKVTQSSRYLVKRTGEKVFLECVQDMDHENMFWYRQDPGLGLRLIYFSYDVKMKEKGDIPEGYSVSREKKERFSLILESASTNQTSMYLCASSPFGAQLSYNEQFFGPGTRLTVL.

The chain carries TRBV27 and TRBJ2-1; possibly TRBD2 for D (7 bases). V lost 3 bases and J 9 bases, leaving 12 bases between the germline ends. The CDR3 has 13 amino acids. Germline CDR1 and CDR2: MNHEY and SMNVEV (reference sequence). The CDR3, as DNA: TGTGCCAGCAGTTTCGGGGGGCTGGGTGAGCAGTTCTTC. Amino acid sequence: CASSFGGLGEQFF.

This chain uses TRBV27 with TRBJ1-1; D is unclear. The germline V gene has CDR1 MNHEY and CDR2 SMNVEV (reference sequence). The V and J ends lost 2 bases and 2 bases respectively, with 9 bases between them. The CDR3 contains 14 residues. The CDR3 DNA reads as TGTGCCAGCAGTTTAAGAGACACTAACACTGAAGCTTTCTTT. Its translation: CASSLRDTNTEAFF.

The V call is TRBV27, the J call TRBJ2-1; 13 bases are shared with TRBD2. The junction had 11 bases not matched to a gene; V was cut back by 7 bases and J by 8 bases. Germline values: CDR1 MNHEY, CDR2 SMNVEV (reference sequence). This CDR3 has 16 residues. The CDR3 region is CASTQLLAGGPDEQFF. In DNA form, the CDR3 reads TGTGCCAGCACCCAACTACTAGCGGGAGGGCCGGATGAGCAGTTCTTC.

The chain recombines TRBV11-2 with TRBJ2-1; 7 nucleotides align to TRBD2. With V trimmed by 2 bases and J by 12 bases, 16 bases remained unmatched. There are 16 residues in the CDR3. Germline CDR1 is SGHAT and CDR2 is FQNNGV. The CDR3 bases are TGTGCCAGCAGCTTAATTAATGGGGACTATGGTATAGCGCAGTTCTTC. Its translation: CASSLINGDYGIAQFF. The whole variable domain, filled in from reference TRBV11-2 and TRBJ2-1, reads EAGVAQSPRYKIIEKRQSVAFWCNPISGHATLYWYQQILGQGPKLLIQFQNNGVVDDSQLPKDRFSAERLKGVDSTLKIQPAKLEDSAVYLCASSLINGDYGIAQFFGPGTRLTVL.

The rearrangement uses TRBV5-1 and TRBJ1-2, with D unclear. The V gene lost 0 bases and the J gene lost 3 bases, with 21 bases spanning the gap. The CDR3 is made up of 18 amino acids. Germline V gene data show CDR1 as SGHRS and CDR2 as YFSETQ. This CDR3 reads CASSLVYLSRCCYYGYTF. The CDR3 DNA reads as TGCGCCAGCAGCTTGGTATATCTATCACGGTGCTGTTACTATGGCTACACCTTC.

The V gene is TRBV2, the J gene TRBJ2-7, with TRBD2 identical over 16 bases. The germline V gene encodes CDR1 SNHLY and CDR2 FYNNEI. This CDR3 is 16 amino acids long. The V and J ends lost 7 bases and 3 bases, in that order; junction bases with no gene match: 6. The CDR3 sequence: CASTGTSGGVFYEQYF. The CDR3 coding sequence is TGTGCCAGCACCGGGACTAGCGGGGGGGTTTTCTACGAGCAGTACTTC.